This TCR beta chain emerged from a study of T cells in Graves' hyperthyroidism and ophthalmopathy. Study outcomes and limitations: Appearing also in blood were most of the thyroid clonotypes expanded above 0.001. From stable hyperthyroidism, ophthalmopathy was set apart by a 13 V-J model. Model-based prediction identified ophthalmopathy a median around 6.5 months prior to its onset.

Using RNA transcripts as the source, TCR beta CDR3 regions were amplified. First-round RT-PCR targeting the TCR CDR3 was performed with the HTBI primer set. TCRdb re-analysed the multiplex PCR reads in MiXCR, keeping a single row per CDR3 protein. The sample consists of about 520,000 distinct CDR3 sequences, approximately 24% of them appearing once. This CDR3 spans 15 amino acids. CDR1 and CDR2 from the germline V gene are SGHRS and YFSETQ. V lost 4 bases, J lost 5 bases, and 19 bases lay in between. The table lists this clonotype with a few counts. Its antigen is unidentified. Each ophthalmopathy patient scored at least 3 on the Clinical Activity Score and at least 4 on NOSPECS grade, with duration under 3 months.

The V and J genes are TRBV5-1 and TRBJ2-7, with D possibly matching TRBD2 (6 bases). The specimen was blood. This clonotype originated in a woman aged 25 to 39 with Graves' ophthalmopathy. CDR3 bases: TGCGCCAGCAGCGCGGGACCCGTCGAGGTCGACGAGCAGTACTTC. Amino acids: CASSAGPVEVDEQYF.